A single sample is the source of the 2 T cell receptor beta chains below, sequenced in a study of T cell responses to AZD1222 COVID-19 vaccine. Sequencing used immunoSEQ multiplex PCR; TCRdb keeps in-frame clones, though not all of them. The data show some 170,000 clones, about 89% seen once. The starting material was peripheral blood, obtained on day 0 of AZD1222 vaccination. Every receptor here comes from an adult in good health.

The rearrangement links TRBV19 to TRBJ2-1, with D hard to call. The germline V gene has CDR1 LNHDA and CDR2 SQIVND (reference sequence). The length of the CDR3 is 15 residues. Trimming cost V 5 bases and J 0 bases, with 11 bases left between them. Here the CDR3 DNA reads TGTGCCAGTAGTCCTACACCTAGCTCCTACAATGAGCAGTTCTTC. It codes for CASSPTPSSYNEQFF.

The V call is TRBV6-5, the J call TRBJ1-2; perhaps TRBD1 as D (5 bases). Between the trimmed V and J ends, which lost 6 bases and 4 bases, there was a span of 18 bases. Germline CDR1 reads MNHEY; CDR2 reads SVGAGI. The CDR3 has 15 amino acids. The CDR3: CASSPVLGGGYGYTF. The CDR3 nucleotides read TGTGCCAGCAGCCCCGTCCTGGGGGGTGGCTATGGCTACACCTTC.